This TCR beta chain is drawn from a study of sequential checkpoint blockade in melanoma. Across the whole study: Patients were randomized 1:1 to nivolumab-then-ipilimumab or ipilimumab-then-nivolumab first-line. Both treatment sequences were followed by maintenance nivolumab.

Only in-frame clones appear in the TCRdb table, and some are missing; sequencing was by immunoSEQ multiplex PCR. The sample records fewer than 40,000 clones, about 88% being singletons. Trimming removed 6 bases at V and 2 bases at J, with 16 bases between. The CDR3 covers 15 residues. Germline-derived CDR1 and CDR2 are LNHDA and SQIVND (reference sequence). The treatment was: randomized to nivolumab then ipilimumab (arm A) or the reverse (arm B). None of the patients previously received DNA-damaging chemotherapy. PBMC sorting kept live CD3+CD8+ cells without CD19 or CD56. Material: CD8+ T cells sorted from blood (inferred from file names), obtained from a patient given nivolumab and ipilimumab in sequence. The sequence came from a human donor with melanoma. The V call is TRBV19, the J call TRBJ1-1; no reliable D call. CDR3 region: CASRAAGRGNTEAFF. CDR3 sequence (DNA): TGTGCCAGTAGGGCGGCGGGGAGAGGTAACACTGAAGCTTTCTTT.